This T cell receptor (beta chain) was retrieved from a study of tumor-infiltrating lymphocytes in primary liver carcinoma. Points on this clonotype: At one end, the junction sequence differs from germline, possibly due to a read error.

The germline gives CDR1 SGHAT, CDR2 FQNNGV. This CDR3 has 15 amino acids. Starting material for RNA and DNA co-extraction consisted of about 20-33 mg of unsorted bulk tissue. Total RNA (about 500 ng) served as template for TCR beta cDNA synthesis primed by a constant-region primer. Amplification in three nested multiplex PCR rounds with slightly modified ARM-PCR gave rise to TCR beta libraries. In the first two PCR rounds, TRBV1-TRBV30 forward primers were paired with a C-beta reverse primer, and each round lasted approximately 10 cycles. TCRdb recomputed calls from the multiplex PCR reads with MiXCR, one row per CDR3 protein. This sample has 80,000 or so distinct CDR3 sequences, with 71% found just once.

The V gene is TRBV11-2, the J gene TRBJ2-4, with D perhaps matching TRBD1 (6 bases). Sequenced: liver tumor tissue from sampling region 4. Subset here: tumor region T4, right-lateral pole. The clonotype comes from a woman aged 60-75 years with primary liver carcinoma and hepatitis B virus infection. CDR3 protein: CASSLDGWGRDIWYF. In DNA, the CDR3 is TGTGCTAGCAGCTTAGATGGTTGGGGGCGCGACATTTGGTACTTC.